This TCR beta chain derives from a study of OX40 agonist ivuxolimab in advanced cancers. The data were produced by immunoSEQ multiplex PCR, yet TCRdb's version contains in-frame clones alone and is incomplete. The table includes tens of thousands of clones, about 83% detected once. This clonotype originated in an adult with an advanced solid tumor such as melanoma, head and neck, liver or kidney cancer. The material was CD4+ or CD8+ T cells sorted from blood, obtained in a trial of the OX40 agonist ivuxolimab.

The chain's CDR3 is CASSKGPETEDTNTEAFF. Written as DNA, the CDR3 is TGTGCCAGCAGCAAAGGGCCGGAGACAGAAGACACGAACACTGAAGCTTTCTTT. The chain has TRBV21-1 and TRBJ1-1; TRBD1, as called in the table, went unchecked against the DNA. TRBV21-1 is designated a pseudogene. The CDR3 has 18 residues.